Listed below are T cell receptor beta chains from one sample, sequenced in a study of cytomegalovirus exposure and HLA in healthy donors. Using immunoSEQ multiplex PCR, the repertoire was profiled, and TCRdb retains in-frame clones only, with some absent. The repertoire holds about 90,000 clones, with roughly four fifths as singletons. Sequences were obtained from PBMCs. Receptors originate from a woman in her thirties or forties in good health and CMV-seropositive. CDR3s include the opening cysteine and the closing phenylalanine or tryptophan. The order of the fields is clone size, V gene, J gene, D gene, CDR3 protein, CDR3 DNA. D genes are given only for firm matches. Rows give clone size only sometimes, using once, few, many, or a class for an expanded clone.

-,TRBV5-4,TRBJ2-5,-,CASSLRQRETQYF,TGTGCCAGCAGCTTGCGACAGAGGGAGACCCAGTACTTC
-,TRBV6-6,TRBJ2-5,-,CASSYPLQETQYF,TGTGCCAGCAGTTACCCCCTACAAGAGACCCAGTACTTC
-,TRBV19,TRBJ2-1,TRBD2,CASQELAHYNEQFF,TGTGCCAGTCAGGAACTAGCGCACTACAATGAGCAGTTCTTC
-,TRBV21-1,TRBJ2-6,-,CASSFRRVASSGANVLTF,TGTGCCAGCAGCTTCAGAAGAGTAGCCAGCTCTGGGGCCAACGTCCTGACTTTC
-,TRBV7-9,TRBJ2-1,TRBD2,CASSKIAGGLNPYNEQFF,TGTGCCAGCAGCAAAATAGCGGGAGGGCTGAATCCCTACAATGAGCAGTTCTTC
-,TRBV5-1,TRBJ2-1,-,CASSFYGDNEQFF,TGCGCCAGCAGCTTTTACGGGGACAATGAGCAGTTCTTC
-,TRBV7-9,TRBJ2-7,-,CSSSLVIHEQYF,TGTTCCAGCAGCTTAGTCATCCACGAGCAGTACTTC
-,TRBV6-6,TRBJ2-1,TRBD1,CASATGTGGIEQFF,TGTGCCAGCGCTACCGGGACAGGCGGGATTGAGCAGTTCTTC
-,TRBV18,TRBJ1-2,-,CASSPPSWAGGYTF,TGTGCCAGCTCACCACCTTCCTGGGCTGGGGGCTACACCTTC
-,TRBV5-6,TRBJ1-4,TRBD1,CASSESTGARGRLFF,TGTGCCAGCAGCGAATCCACAGGGGCTAGGGGAAGACTGTTTTTT
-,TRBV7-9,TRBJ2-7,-,CSSSLLFGGGPYEQYF,TGTTCCAGCAGCTTATTATTCGGCGGGGGCCCTTACGAGCAGTACTTC
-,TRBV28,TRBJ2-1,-,CASSPPALENEQFF,TGTGCCAGCAGTCCCCCAGCGCTAGAGAATGAGCAGTTCTTC
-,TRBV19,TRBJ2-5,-,CASTGKETQYF,TGTGCCAGTACGGGGAAAGAGACCCAGTACTTC
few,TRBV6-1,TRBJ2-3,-,CASSALGLSSTDTQYF,TGTGCCAGCAGTGCGTTAGGACTGTCTAGCACAGATACGCAGTATTTT
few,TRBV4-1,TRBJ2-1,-,CASSQPGSLREQFF,TGCGCCAGCAGCCAGCCCGGGTCCCTACGGGAGCAGTTCTTC
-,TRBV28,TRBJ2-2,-,CASSPYRDTIGGELFF,TGTGCCAGCAGTCCGTACCGGGACACCATCGGAGGGGAGCTGTTTTTT
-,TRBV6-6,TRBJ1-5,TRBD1,CASSYSGTGEQPQHF,TGTGCCAGCAGTTACTCCGGGACAGGGGAGCAGCCCCAGCATTTT
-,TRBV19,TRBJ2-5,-,CASSKPGIQETQYF,TGTGCCAGTAGTAAGCCCGGGATCCAAGAGACCCAGTACTTC
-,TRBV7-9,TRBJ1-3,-,CASSLRGSGNTIYF,TGTGCCAGCAGCTTACGGGGCTCTGGAAACACCATATATTTT
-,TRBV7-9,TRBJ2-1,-,CASSQGNYNEQFF,TGTGCCAGCTCCCAGGGGAACTACAATGAGCAGTTCTTC
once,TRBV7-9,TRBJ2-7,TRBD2,CASSSKTSGSSEQYF,TGTGCCAGCAGCTCAAAGACTAGCGGGAGTAGCGAGCAGTACTTC
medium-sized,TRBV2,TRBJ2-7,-,CAGDSGAEQYF,TGTGCCGGTGATAGCGGTGCCGAGCAGTACTTC
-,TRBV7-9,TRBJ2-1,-,CATLQEASYNEQFF,TGTGCCACCCTCCAGGAGGCCTCCTACAATGAGCAGTTCTTC
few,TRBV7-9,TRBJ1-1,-,CASAGQSVPEAFF,TGTGCCAGCGCCGGACAGTCGGTCCCTGAAGCTTTCTTT
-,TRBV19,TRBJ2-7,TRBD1,CASSISRGRQQYF,TGTGCCAGTAGTATTAGCAGGGGGCGTCAGCAGTACTTC
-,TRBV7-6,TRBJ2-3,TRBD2,CASSLGAAGGSDTQYF,TGTGCCAGCAGCTTAGGGGCAGCGGGAGGGTCAGATACGCAGTATTTT
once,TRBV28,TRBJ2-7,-,CASSSRDNSYEQYF,TGTGCCAGCAGTTCCCGGGACAACTCCTACGAGCAGTACTTC
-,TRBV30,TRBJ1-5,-,CAWSVDQNQPQHF,TGTGCCTGGAGTGTTGATCAGAATCAGCCCCAGCATTTT
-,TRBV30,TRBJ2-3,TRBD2,CAWSVGSSGYTDTQYF,TGTGCCTGGAGTGTTGGTTCTAGCGGGTACACAGATACGCAGTATTTT
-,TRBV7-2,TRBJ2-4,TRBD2,CASSLEASGIQYF,TGTGCCAGCAGCTTAGAGGCTAGCGGCATTCAGTACTTC
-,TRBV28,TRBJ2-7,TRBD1,CASRLGTDYEQYF,TGTGCCAGCAGACTCGGGACAGACTACGAGCAGTACTTC
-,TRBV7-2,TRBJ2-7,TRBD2,CASSLTLAGGTYEQYF,TGTGCCAGCAGCCTCACGCTAGCGGGAGGTACCTACGAGCAGTACTTC